This is a list of T cell receptor beta chains from one sample in a study of response to subunit inactivated influenza vaccine. TCRdb re-derived calls from the RT-PCR reads in MiXCR, one entry per CDR3 protein. The profile shows around 850,000 distinct CDR3 sequences, under 20% of them singletons. Here the sequenced sample was PBMCs from blood, taken 4 to 6 days after vaccination. All receptors come from a man aged 50 to 59 who received an inactivated influenza vaccine. Both conserved end residues are part of each CDR3. A D gene is named only where the DNA matches it firmly.

D gene: TRBD2
V gene: TRBV27
CDR3 protein: CASSLWGRAYNEQFF

D gene: -
V gene: TRBV3-1
CDR3 protein: CASSQEGRGGETQYF

D gene: TRBD1
V gene: TRBV4-3
CDR3 protein: CASSLGSTGVDEQYF

D gene: TRBD1
V gene: TRBV2
CDR3 protein: CASKPDRGSYEQYF

D gene: -
V gene: TRBV5-1
CDR3 protein: CASSLADRNGETQYF

D gene: -
V gene: TRBV11-2
CDR3 protein: CASSALSYEQYF

D gene: TRBD1
V gene: TRBV12-3/TRBV12-4
CDR3 protein: CASSPLRQGRDTQYF

D gene: TRBD2
V gene: TRBV10-3
CDR3 protein: CAISESSGAEETQYF

D gene: TRBD2
V gene: TRBV20-1
CDR3 protein: CSATTAGSYEQYF

D gene: -
V gene: TRBV5-1
CDR3 protein: CASSATRGDTEAFF

D gene: -
V gene: TRBV24-1
CDR3 protein: CATSDTSTGPGANVLTF

D gene: -
V gene: TRBV5-4
CDR3 protein: CASSDAKETQYF

D gene: -
V gene: TRBV7-6
CDR3 protein: CASSLDYGGPYEQYF

D gene: TRBD1
V gene: TRBV20-1
CDR3 protein: CSAPDRVVNTEAFF

D gene: -
V gene: TRBV7-9
CDR3 protein: CASSLGDTSNQPQHF

D gene: -
V gene: TRBV20-1
CDR3 protein: CSAIWKIDTQYF

D gene: -
V gene: TRBV30
CDR3 protein: CAWSVPERTSGELFF

D gene: TRBD1
V gene: TRBV18
CDR3 protein: CASSEGQVSYEQYF

D gene: -
V gene: TRBV12-3/TRBV12-4
CDR3 protein: CASSKSTGPGEQFF

D gene: TRBD1
V gene: TRBV29-1
CDR3 protein: CSVPWGGTGPYNEQFF

D gene: TRBD2
V gene: TRBV28
CDR3 protein: CASSPASGGADTQYF

D gene: TRBD2
V gene: TRBV5-1
CDR3 protein: CASSLGRGGLYEQYF

D gene: TRBD2
V gene: TRBV6-5
CDR3 protein: CASSYSKPSGAYEQYF

D gene: -
V gene: TRBV10-3
CDR3 protein: CAISEGPGRNSGNTIYF

D gene: TRBD2
V gene: TRBV12-3/TRBV12-4
CDR3 protein: CASSLAREGFGELFF

D gene: -
V gene: TRBV7-2
CDR3 protein: CASSRGTEYEQYF

D gene: -
V gene: TRBV5-1
CDR3 protein: CASRLRGTTAEAFF

D gene: TRBD2
V gene: TRBV9
CDR3 protein: CASSASSGRAIYEQFF

D gene: -
V gene: TRBV20-1
CDR3 protein: CSARGGWEQFF